Each of the 8 T cell receptor beta chains below was sequenced from the same sample in a study of identical twins. Each CDR3 protein is one row after TCRdb ran MiXCR on the 5' RACE reads. The table includes approximately 690,000 distinct CDR3 sequences, roughly 6.2% detected once. Source material: naive T cells sorted from blood. The origin of the receptors is a man between 18 and 29 years old in good health.

The chain carries TRBV12-3 or TRBV12-4 and TRBJ1-4; a weak D match, TRBD1 (6 bases). Trimming removed 6 bases from V and 7 bases from J, with 15 bases in between. This CDR3 has 14 residues. CDR3 in amino acids: CASRGDNRGEKLFF. In DNA form, the CDR3 reads TGTGCCAGCAGGGGGGACAATCGGGGTGAAAAACTGTTTTTT.

This clonotype was recorded a few times. This chain joins TRBV12-3 or TRBV12-4 and TRBJ1-5; unclear D gene. Trimming left V 9 bases short and J 0 bases short, with 6 bases between. This CDR3 has 12 residues. The CDR3 nucleotides read TGTGCCAGTAGGTTTAGCAATCAGCCCCAGCATTTT. Translation: CASRFSNQPQHF.

There are a few counts of this clonotype. This chain connects TRBV5-1 to TRBJ1-2; D may be TRBD1 (5 bases). The CDR3 has 15 residues. CDR1 is SGHRS, CDR2 YFSETQ, per germline. Between the trimmed V and J ends, which lost 3 bases and 5 bases, there was a span of 17 bases. This CDR3 is CASSSGDFRRYGYTF. The CDR3 DNA reads TGCGCCAGCAGCTCGGGGGATTTTCGAAGGTATGGCTACACCTTC.

This clonotype was detected many times. The chain uses TRBV20-1 and TRBJ2-3; 8 bases fit TRBD1. The CDR3 extends over 14 amino acids. The germline gives CDR1 DFQATT, CDR2 SNEGSKA (reference sequence). V shed 3 bases and J 1 base; nucleotides not matched to a gene: 3. CDR3 coding DNA: TGCAGTGCTAGGGCACAGGGGGGCACAGATACGCAGTATTTT. Translating gives CSARAQGGTDTQYF.

A few counts support this clonotype. This rearrangement joins TRBV5-1 to TRBJ2-7; 10 bases agree with TRBD1. J was trimmed by 4 bases and V by 0 bases; bases with no gene match: 4. Germline assignment: CDR1 SGHRS and CDR2 YFSETQ. This CDR3 has 15 amino acids. CDR3 bases: TGCGCCAGCAGCTTGGTGGGACAGGGGACATACGAGCAGTACTTC. This codes for CASSLVGQGTYEQYF.

This clonotype showed up just a few times. This chain uses TRBV2 with TRBJ2-1; no firm D call. The CDR3 totals 15 residues. V was shortened by 3 bases and J by 1 base, with 10 bases between the two germline ends. The germline V gene encodes CDR1 SNHLY and CDR2 FYNNEI. DNA for the CDR3: TGTGCCAGCAGTGATTATGCCGAGTCCTACAATGAGCAGTTCTTC. It specifies CASSDYAESYNEQFF.

This clonotype was counted ten times or more. J is TRBJ1-1 and V is TRBV20-1, with D perhaps TRBD1 (6 bases). V was cut by 0 bases and J by 1 base, with 15 bases left in between. CDR3 size: 16 residues. Germline assignment: CDR1 DFQATT and CDR2 SNEGSKA (reference sequence). The CDR3 bases are TGCAGTGCTAGAGATAGGGGGGCTATCTCGAACACTGAAGCTTTCTTT. Translation gives CSARDRGAISNTEAFF.

This clonotype has only a few counts. The chain recombines TRBV19 with TRBJ2-1; no clear D. CDR3 length: 9 residues. Germline V gene data show CDR1 as LNHDA and CDR2 as SQIVND (reference sequence). The CDR3 nucleotides are TGTCCCACCTACAATGAGCAGTTCTTC. Its translation is CPTYNEQFF.